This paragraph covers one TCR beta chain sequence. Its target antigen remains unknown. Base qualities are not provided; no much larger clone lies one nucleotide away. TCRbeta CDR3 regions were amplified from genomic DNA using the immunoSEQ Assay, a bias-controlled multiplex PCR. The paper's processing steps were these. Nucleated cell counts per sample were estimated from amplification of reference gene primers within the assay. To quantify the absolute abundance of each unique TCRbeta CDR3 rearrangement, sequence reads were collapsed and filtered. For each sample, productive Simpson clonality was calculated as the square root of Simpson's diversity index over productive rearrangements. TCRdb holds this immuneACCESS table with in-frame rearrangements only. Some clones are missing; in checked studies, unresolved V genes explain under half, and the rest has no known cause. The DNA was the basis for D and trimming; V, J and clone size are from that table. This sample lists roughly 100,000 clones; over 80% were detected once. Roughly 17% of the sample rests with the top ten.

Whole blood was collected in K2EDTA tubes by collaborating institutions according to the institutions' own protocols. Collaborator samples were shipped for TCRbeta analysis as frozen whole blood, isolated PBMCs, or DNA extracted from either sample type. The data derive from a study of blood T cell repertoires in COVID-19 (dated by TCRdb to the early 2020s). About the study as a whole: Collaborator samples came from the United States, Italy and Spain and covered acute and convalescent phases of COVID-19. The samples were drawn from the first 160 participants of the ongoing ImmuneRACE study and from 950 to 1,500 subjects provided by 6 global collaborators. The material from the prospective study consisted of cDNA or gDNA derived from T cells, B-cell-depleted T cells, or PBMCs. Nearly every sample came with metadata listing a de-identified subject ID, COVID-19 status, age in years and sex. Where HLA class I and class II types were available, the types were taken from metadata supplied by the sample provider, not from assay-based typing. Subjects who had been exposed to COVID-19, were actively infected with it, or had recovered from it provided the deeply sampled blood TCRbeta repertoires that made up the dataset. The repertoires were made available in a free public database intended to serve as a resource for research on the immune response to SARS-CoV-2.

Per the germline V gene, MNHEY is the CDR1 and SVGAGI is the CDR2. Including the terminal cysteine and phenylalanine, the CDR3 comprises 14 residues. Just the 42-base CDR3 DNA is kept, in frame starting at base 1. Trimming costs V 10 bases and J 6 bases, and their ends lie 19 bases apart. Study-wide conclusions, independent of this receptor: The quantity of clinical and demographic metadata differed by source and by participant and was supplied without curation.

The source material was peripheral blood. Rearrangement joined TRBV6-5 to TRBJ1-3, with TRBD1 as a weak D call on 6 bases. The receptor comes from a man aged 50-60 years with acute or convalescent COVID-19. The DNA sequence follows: TGTGCCACCAGGGGAGACCCGGCTGTAAACACCATATATTTT. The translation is CATRGDPAVNTIYF.